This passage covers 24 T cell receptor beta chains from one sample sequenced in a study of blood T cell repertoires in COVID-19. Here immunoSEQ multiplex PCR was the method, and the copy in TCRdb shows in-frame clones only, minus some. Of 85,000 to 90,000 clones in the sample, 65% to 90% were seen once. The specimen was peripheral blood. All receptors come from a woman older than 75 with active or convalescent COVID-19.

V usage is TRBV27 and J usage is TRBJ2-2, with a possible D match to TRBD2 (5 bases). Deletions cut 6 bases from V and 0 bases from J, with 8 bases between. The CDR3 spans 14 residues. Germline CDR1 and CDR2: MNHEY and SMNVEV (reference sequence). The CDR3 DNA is TGTGCCAGCAGAAGAGCGGCGAACACCGGGGAGCTGTTTTTT. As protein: CASRRAANTGELFF.

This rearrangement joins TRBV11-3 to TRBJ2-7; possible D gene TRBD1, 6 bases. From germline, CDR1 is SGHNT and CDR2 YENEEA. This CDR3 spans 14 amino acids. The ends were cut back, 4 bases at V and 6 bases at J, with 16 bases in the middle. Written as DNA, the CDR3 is TGTGCCAGCAGCTCGGGACACCTTACGGGCGAGCAGTACTTC. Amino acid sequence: CASSSGHLTGEQYF.

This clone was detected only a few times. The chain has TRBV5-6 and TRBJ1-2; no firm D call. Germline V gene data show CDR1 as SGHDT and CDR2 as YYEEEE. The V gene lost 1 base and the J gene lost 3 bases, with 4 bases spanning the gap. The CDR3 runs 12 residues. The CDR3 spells CASSLRDYGYTF. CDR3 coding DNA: TGTGCCAGCAGCTTGCGGGACTATGGCTACACCTTC.

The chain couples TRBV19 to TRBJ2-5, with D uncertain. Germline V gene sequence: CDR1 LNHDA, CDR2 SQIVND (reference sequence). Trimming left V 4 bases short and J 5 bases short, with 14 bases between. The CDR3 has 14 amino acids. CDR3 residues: CASSRLGNTETQYF. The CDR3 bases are TGTGCCAGTAGTAGGTTGGGCAATACGGAGACCCAGTACTTC.

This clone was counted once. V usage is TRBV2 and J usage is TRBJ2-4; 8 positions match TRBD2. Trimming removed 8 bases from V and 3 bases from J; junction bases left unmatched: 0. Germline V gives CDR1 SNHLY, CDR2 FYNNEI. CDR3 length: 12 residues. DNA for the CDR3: TGTGCCAGCGGGACTAGCAAAAACATTCAGTACTTC. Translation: CASGTSKNIQYF. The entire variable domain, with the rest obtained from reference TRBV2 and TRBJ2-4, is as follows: EPEVTQTPSHQVTQMGQEVILRCVPISNHLYFYWYRQILGQKVEFLVSFYNNEISEKSEIFDDQFSVERPDGSNFTLKIRSTKLEDSAMYFCASGTSKNIQYFGAGTRLSVL.

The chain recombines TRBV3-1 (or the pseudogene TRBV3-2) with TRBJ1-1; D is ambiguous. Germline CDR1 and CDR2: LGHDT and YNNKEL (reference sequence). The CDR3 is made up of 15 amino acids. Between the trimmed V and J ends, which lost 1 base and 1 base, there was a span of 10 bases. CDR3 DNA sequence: TGTGCCAGCAGCCAAGGTTACACGGGGAACACTGAAGCTTTCTTT. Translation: CASSQGYTGNTEAFF.

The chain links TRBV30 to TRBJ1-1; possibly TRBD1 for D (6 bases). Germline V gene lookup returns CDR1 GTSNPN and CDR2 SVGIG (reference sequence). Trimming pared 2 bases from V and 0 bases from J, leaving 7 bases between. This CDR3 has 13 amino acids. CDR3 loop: CAWSRQVNTEAFF. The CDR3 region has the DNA TGTGCCTGGAGTAGACAGGTGAACACTGAAGCTTTCTTT.

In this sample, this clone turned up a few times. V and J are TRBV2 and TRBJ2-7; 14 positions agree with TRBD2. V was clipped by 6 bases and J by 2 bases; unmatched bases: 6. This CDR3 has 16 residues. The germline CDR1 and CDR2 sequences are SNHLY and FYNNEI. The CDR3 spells CASRGTSGREAYEQYF. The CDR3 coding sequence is TGTGCCAGCAGGGGGACTAGCGGGAGAGAGGCCTACGAGCAGTACTTC. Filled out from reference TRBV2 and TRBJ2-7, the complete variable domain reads EPEVTQTPSHQVTQMGQEVILRCVPISNHLYFYWYRQILGQKVEFLVSFYNNEISEKSEIFDDQFSVERPDGSNFTLKIRSTKLEDSAMYFCASRGTSGREAYEQYFGPGTRLTVT.

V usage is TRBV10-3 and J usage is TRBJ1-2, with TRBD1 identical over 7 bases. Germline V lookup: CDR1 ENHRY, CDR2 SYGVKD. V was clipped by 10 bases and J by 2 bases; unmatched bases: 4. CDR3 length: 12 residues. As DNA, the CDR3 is TGTGCCACGCAGGGACAGAACTATGGCTACACCTTC. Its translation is CATQGQNYGYTF.

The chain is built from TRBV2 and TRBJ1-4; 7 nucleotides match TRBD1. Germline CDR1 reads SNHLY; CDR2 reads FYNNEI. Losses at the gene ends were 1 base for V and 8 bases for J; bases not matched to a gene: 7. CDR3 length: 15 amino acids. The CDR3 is CASSEGDSGWEKLFF. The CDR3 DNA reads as TGTGCCAGCAGTGAAGGGGACAGTGGTTGGGAAAAACTGTTTTTT.

CDR3 region: CASSRQATQYF. The CDR3 DNA sequence: TGTGCCAGCAGCCGACAGGCGACCCAGTACTTC. The chain joins TRBV6-2 or TRBV6-3 to TRBJ2-5; D possibly corresponds to TRBD1 (6 bases). Germline CDR1 and CDR2: MNHEY and SVGEGT. The V gene lost 6 bases and the J gene lost 7 bases, with 9 bases spanning the gap. The CDR3 consists of 11 residues.

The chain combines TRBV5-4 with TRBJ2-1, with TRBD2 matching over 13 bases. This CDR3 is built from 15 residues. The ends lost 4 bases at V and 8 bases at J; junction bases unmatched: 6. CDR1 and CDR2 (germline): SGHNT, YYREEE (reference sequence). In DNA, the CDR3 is TGTGCCAGCAGCAGACGGACTAGCGGGAGCTATGAGCAGTTCTTC. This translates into CASSRRTSGSYEQFF.

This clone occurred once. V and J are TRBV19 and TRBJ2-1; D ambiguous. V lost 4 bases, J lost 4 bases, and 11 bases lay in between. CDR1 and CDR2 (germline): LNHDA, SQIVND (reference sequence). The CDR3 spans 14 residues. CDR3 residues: CASSTATLYNEQFF. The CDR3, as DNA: TGTGCCAGTAGTACCGCCACTTTATACAATGAGCAGTTCTTC.

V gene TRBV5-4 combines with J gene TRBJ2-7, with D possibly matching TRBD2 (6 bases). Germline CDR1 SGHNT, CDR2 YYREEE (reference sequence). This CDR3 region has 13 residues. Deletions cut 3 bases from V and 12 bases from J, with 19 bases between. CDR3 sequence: CASSWLGDGTPYF. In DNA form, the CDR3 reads TGTGCCAGCAGCTGGTTGGGGGACGGGACTCCGTACTTC.

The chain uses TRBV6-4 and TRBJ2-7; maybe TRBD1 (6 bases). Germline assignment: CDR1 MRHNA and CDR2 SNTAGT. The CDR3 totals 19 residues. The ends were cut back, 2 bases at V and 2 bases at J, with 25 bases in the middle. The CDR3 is CASSDPQGQGIGAPYEQYF. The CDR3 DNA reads TGTGCCAGCAGTGACCCGCAGGGACAAGGGATTGGGGCCCCCTACGAGCAGTACTTC.

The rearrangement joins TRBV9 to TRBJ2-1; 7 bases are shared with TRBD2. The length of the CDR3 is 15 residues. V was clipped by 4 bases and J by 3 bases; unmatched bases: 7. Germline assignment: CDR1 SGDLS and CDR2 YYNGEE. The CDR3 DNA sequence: TGTGCCAGCAGCAAAGCTAGCGGCTACTACAATGAGCAGTTCTTC. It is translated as CASSKASGYYNEQFF.

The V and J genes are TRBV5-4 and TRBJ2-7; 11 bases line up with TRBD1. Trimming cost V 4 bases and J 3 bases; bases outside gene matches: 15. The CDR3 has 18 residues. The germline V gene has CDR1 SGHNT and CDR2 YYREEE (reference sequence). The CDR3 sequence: CASSTYLDRGRADYEQYF. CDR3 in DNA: TGTGCCAGCAGCACCTACCTGGACAGGGGGCGAGCCGACTACGAGCAGTACTTC.

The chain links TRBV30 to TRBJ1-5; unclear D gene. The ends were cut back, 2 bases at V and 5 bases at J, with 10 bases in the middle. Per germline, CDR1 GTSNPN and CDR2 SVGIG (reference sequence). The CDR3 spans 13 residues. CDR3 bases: TGTGCCTGGAGTTCCGGGGAACATCAGCCCCAGCATTTT. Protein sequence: CAWSSGEHQPQHF.

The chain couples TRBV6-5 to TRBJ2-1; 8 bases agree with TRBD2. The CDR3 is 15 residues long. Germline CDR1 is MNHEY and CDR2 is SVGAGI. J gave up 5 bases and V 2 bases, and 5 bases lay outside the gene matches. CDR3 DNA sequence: TGTGCCAGCAGTTACCCCGGGACTAGAAACAATGAGCAGTTCTTC. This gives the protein CASSYPGTRNNEQFF.

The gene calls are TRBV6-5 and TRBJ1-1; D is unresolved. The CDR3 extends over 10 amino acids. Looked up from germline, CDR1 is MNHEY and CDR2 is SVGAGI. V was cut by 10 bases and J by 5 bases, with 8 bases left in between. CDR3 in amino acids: CATQLTEAFF. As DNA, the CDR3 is TGTGCCACCCAGTTGACTGAAGCTTTCTTT.

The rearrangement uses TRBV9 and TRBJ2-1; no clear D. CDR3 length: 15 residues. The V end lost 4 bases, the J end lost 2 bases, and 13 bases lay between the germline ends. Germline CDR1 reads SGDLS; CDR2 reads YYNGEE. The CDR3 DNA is TGTGCCAGCAGCCCCTGGAGCGATACCTACAATGAGCAGTTCTTC. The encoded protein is CASSPWSDTYNEQFF.

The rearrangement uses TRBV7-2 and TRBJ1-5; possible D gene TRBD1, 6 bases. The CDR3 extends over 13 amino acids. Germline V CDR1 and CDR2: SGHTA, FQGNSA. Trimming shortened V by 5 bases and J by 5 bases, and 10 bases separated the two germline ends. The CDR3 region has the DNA TGTGCCAGCAGCCGGACAGCCTATCAGCCCCAGCATTTT. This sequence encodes CASSRTAYQPQHF.

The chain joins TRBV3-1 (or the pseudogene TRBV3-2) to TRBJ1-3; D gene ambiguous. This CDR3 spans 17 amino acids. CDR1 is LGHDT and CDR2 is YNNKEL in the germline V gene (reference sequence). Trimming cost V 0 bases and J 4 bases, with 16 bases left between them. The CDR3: CASSQDVNPTGGNTIYF. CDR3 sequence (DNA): TGTGCCAGCAGCCAAGATGTGAACCCGACGGGGGGAAACACCATATATTTT.

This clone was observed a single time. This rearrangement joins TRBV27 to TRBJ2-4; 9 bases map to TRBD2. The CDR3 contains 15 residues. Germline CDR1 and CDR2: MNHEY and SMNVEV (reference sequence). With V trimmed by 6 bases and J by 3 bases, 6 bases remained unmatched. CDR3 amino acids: CASSLAGEDKNIQYF. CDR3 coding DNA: TGTGCCAGCAGCTTAGCGGGAGAGGACAAAAACATTCAGTACTTC.